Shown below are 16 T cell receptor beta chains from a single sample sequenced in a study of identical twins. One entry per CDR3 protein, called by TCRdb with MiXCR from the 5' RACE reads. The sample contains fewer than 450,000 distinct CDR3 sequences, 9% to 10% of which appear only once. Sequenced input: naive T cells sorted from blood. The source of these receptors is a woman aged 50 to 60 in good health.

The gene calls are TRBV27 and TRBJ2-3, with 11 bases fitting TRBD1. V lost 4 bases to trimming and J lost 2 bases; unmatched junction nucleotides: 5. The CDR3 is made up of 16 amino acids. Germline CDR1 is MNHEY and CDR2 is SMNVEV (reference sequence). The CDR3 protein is CASSSWDRGYTDTQYF. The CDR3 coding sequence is TGTGCCAGCAGTTCCTGGGACAGGGGGTACACAGATACGCAGTATTTT.

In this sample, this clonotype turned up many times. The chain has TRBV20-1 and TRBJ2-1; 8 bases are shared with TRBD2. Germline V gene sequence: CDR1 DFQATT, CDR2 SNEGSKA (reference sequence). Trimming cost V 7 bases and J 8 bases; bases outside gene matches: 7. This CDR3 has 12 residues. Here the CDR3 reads CSVRGGGYEQFF. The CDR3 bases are TGCAGTGTTCGGGGCGGGGGGTATGAGCAGTTCTTC.

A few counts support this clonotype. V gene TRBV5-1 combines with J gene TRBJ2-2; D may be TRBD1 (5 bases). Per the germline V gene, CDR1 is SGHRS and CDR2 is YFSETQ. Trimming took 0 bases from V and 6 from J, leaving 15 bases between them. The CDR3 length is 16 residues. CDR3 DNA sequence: TGCGCCAGCAGCTTGGCCCCGCAGGGTGGGGCCGGGGAGCTGTTTTTT. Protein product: CASSLAPQGGAGELFF.

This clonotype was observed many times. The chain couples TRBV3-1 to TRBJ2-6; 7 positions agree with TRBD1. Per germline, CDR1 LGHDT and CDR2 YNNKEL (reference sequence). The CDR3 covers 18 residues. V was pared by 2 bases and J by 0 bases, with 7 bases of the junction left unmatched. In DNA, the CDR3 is TGTGCCAGCAGCCAACATCCGGGACAGAGCTCTGGGGCCAACGTCCTGACTTTC. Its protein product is CASSQHPGQSSGANVLTF.

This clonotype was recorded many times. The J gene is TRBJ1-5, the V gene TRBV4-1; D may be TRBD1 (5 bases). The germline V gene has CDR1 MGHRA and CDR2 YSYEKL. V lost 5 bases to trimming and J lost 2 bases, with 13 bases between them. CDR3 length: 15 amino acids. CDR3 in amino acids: CASSEKLGGNQPQHF. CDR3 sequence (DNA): TGCGCCAGCAGCGAGAAGCTAGGGGGCAATCAGCCCCAGCATTTT.

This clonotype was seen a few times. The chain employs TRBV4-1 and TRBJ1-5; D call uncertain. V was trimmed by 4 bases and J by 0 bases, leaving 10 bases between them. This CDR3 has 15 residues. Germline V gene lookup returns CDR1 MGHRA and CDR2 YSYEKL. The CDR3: CASSRIGDSNQPQHF. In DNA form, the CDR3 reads TGCGCCAGCAGCCGGATCGGGGATAGCAATCAGCCCCAGCATTTT.

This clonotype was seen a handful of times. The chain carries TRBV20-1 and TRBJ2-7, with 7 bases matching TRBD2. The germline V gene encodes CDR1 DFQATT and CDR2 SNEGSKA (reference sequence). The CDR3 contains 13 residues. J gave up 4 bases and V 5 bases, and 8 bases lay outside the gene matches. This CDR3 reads CSARSGIWYEQYF. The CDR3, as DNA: TGCAGTGCTCGAAGCGGGATTTGGTACGAGCAGTACTTC.

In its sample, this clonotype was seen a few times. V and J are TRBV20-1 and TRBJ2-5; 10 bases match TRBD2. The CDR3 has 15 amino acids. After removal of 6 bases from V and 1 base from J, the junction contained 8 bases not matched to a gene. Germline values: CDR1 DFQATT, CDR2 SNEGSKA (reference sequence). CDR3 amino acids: CSAPGLAASQETQYF. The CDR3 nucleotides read TGCAGTGCCCCTGGACTAGCGGCCTCCCAAGAGACCCAGTACTTC.

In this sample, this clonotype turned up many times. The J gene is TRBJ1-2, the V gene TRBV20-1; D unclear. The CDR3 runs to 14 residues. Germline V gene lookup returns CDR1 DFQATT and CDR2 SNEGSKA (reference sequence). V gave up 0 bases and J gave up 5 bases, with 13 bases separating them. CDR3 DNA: TGCAGTGCTAGAGATCCAGCAAAAGGGTATGGCTACACCTTC. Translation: CSARDPAKGYGYTF.

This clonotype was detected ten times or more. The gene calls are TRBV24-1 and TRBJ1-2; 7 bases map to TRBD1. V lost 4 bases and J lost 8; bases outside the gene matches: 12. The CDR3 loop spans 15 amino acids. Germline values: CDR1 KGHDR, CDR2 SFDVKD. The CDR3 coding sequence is TGTGCCACCAGTGACCCGACAGGGTCCACGGGCGGCTACACCTTC. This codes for CATSDPTGSTGGYTF.

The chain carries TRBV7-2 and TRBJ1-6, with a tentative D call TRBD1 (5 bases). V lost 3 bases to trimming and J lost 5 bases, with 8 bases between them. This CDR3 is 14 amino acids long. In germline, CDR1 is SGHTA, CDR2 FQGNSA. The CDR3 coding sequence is TGTGCCAGCAGCTTGGGGCGGAATAATTCACCCCTCCACTTT. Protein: CASSLGRNNSPLHF. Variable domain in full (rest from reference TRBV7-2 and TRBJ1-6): GAGVSQSPSNKVTEKGKDVELRCDPISGHTALYWYRQSLGQGLEFLIYFQGNSAPDKSGLPSDRFSAERTGGSVSTLTIQRTQQEDSAVYLCASSLGRNNSPLHFGNGTRLTVT.

CDR3 amino acids: CASSRYRGGGYTEAFF. CDR3 bases: TGTGCCAGCAGTAGATACAGGGGAGGGGGCTACACTGAAGCTTTCTTT. This chain connects TRBV6-1 to TRBJ1-1; 7 nucleotides agree with TRBD1. Trimming removed 5 bases from V and 3 bases from J; junction bases left unmatched: 12. The CDR3 length is 16 residues. The germline gives CDR1 MNHNS, CDR2 SASEGT.

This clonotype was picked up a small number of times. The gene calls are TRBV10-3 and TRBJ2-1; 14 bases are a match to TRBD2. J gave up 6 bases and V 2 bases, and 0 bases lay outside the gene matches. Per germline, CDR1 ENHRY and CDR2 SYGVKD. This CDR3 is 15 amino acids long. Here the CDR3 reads CAISEGTSGSNEQFF. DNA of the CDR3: TGTGCCATCAGTGAGGGGACTAGCGGGAGCAATGAGCAGTTCTTC.

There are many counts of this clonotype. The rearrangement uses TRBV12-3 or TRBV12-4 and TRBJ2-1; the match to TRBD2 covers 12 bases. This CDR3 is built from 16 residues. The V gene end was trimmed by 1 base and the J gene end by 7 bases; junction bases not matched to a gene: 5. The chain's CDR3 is CASSLGTSGVGNEQFF. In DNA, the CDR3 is TGTGCCAGCAGTTTAGGGACTAGCGGGGTTGGGAATGAGCAGTTCTTC.

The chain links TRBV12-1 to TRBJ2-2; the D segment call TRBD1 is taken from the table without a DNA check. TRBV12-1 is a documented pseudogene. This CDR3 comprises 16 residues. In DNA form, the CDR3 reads TGTGCCAGCAGAGTAGATCGGCCCCCGAACACCGGGGAGCTGTTTTTT. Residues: CASRVDRPPNTGELFF.

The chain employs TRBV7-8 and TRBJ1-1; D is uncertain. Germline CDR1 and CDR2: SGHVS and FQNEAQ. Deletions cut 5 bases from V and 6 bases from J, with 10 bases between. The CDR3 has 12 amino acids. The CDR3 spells CASSRVSAEAFF. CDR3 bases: TGTGCCAGCAGCCGCGTGTCGGCTGAAGCTTTCTTT.